The 9 T cell receptor beta chains presented below share a single source sample, sequenced in a study of human T cells and chemical hapten exposure. TCRdb processed the RACE reads anew with MiXCR; each CDR3 protein has one entry. The repertoire holds tens of thousands of distinct CDR3 sequences, with roughly 5% as singletons. The time point denotes: healthy volunteer bleed at 6 weeks. Total RNA came from unfractionated whole blood. The sequencing input was whole blood. Receptors originate from a human donor in good health. Some clones in this sample may be carry-over from other donors' samples.

This clonotype came up a few times. The V and J genes are TRBV6-6 and TRBJ1-5; 9 positions agree with TRBD1. The CDR3 has 17 residues. The germline V gene encodes CDR1 MNHNY and CDR2 SVGAGI (reference sequence). J gave up 6 bases and V 6 bases, and 15 bases lay outside the gene matches. The CDR3 loop reads CASRPITSTGGGQPQHF. CDR3 DNA sequence: TGTGCCAGCAGACCTATAACCTCAACAGGGGGCGGTCAGCCCCAGCATTTT.

This clonotype has at least ten counts. The J gene is TRBJ1-1, the V gene TRBV28, with TRBD1 as a possible D gene (6 bases). The CDR3 loop spans 13 amino acids. Germline V gene data show CDR1 as MDHEN and CDR2 as SYDVKM. With 8 bases removed from V and 0 bases from J, the gap between germline ends came to 10 bases. The DNA of the CDR3 is TGTGCCAGCTATGACAGGATGAACACTGAAGCTTTCTTT. It is translated as CASYDRMNTEAFF.

This clonotype was detected a few times. The chain's CDR3 is CASSFGTGYEQYF. The CDR3 DNA is TGTGCCAGCAGTTTCGGGACGGGCTACGAGCAGTACTTC. This chain joins TRBV12-3 or TRBV12-4 and TRBJ2-7; D is tentatively TRBD1 or TRBD2 (5 bases each). V was pared by 3 bases and J by 3 bases, with 9 bases between. CDR3 length: 13 amino acids.

This clonotype was counted between two and nine times. The genes are TRBV6-6 and TRBJ1-1, with a tentative D call TRBD1 (5 bases). Deletions cut 6 bases from V and 4 bases from J, with 15 bases between. The CDR3 runs 14 residues. Germline-derived CDR1 and CDR2 are MNHNY and SVGAGI (reference sequence). As DNA, the CDR3 is TGTGCCAGCAGCCTGACAGAGAGAGCCACTGAAGCTTTCTTT. It specifies CASSLTERATEAFF.

The rearrangement uses TRBV7-2 and TRBJ1-3, with no clear D. V lost 0 bases and J lost 4, with 10 bases in between. The CDR3 has 15 amino acids. Germline CDR1 and CDR2: SGHTA and FQGNSA. The CDR3 reads CASSLALGSGNTIYF. The CDR3 DNA reads as TGTGCCAGCAGCTTAGCCCTCGGGTCCGGAAACACCATATATTTT. Combining the CDR3 with reference TRBV7-2 and TRBJ1-3 gives the whole variable domain GAGVSQSPSNKVTEKGKDVELRCDPISGHTALYWYRQSLGQGLEFLIYFQGNSAPDKSGLPSDRFSAERTGGSVSTLTIQRTQQEDSAVYLCASSLALGSGNTIYFGEGSWLTVV.

V is TRBV5-6 and J is TRBJ1-2; D not resolved. With 0 bases removed from V and 3 bases from J, the gap between germline ends came to 6 bases. The CDR3 totals 13 residues. Germline CDR1 and CDR2: SGHDT and YYEEEE. The CDR3 protein is CASSLAVDYGYTF. The CDR3 DNA follows: TGTGCCAGCAGCTTGGCCGTCGACTATGGCTACACCTTC.

This clonotype has more than one count but fewer than ten. V is TRBV6-5 and J is TRBJ2-2; 9 bases are a match to TRBD1. The V gene's germline CDR1 is MNHEY and CDR2 SVGAGI. This CDR3 has 17 residues. Trimming removed 0 bases from V and 5 bases from J; junction bases left unmatched: 7. CDR3 protein: CASSYSLGTGRTGELFF. The CDR3 region has the DNA TGTGCCAGCAGTTACTCCCTAGGGACAGGGAGGACCGGGGAGCTGTTTTTT.

The chain joins TRBV5-4 to TRBJ1-2; D gene uncertain. Germline V gives CDR1 SGHNT, CDR2 YYREEE (reference sequence). Between the trimmed V and J ends, which lost 0 bases and 5 bases, there was a span of 5 bases. There are 12 residues in the CDR3. The CDR3 nucleotides are TGTGCCAGCAGCTTGGTTGAGTATGGCTACACCTTC. As protein: CASSLVEYGYTF.

This clonotype was detected many times. The chain employs TRBV10-2 and TRBJ2-1, with D perhaps matching TRBD2 (5 bases). The V gene's germline CDR1 is WSHSY and CDR2 SAAADI. Trimming took off 7 bases at V and 5 bases at J, with 12 bases between the two ends. The CDR3 runs 13 residues. Here the CDR3 reads CASTEREHNEQFF. The CDR3 nucleotides are TGCGCCAGCACTGAAAGGGAGCACAATGAGCAGTTCTTC.